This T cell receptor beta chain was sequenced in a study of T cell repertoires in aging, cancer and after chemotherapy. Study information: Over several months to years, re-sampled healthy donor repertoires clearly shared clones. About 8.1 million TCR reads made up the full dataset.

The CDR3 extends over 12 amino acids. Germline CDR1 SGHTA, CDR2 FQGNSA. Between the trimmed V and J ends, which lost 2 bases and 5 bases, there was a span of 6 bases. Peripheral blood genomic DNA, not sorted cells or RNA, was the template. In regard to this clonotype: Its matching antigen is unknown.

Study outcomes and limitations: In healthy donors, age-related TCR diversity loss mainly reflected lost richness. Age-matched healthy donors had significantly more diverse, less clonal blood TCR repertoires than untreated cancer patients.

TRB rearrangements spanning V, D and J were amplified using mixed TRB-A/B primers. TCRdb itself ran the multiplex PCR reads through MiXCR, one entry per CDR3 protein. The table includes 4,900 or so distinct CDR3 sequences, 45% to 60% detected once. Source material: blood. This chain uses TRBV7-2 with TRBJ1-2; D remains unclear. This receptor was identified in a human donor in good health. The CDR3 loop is CASSLIEYGYTF. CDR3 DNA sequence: TGTGCCAGCAGCTTAATTGAGTATGGCTACACCTTC.